A single sample gave rise to the 24 T cell receptor beta chains below, sequenced in a study of shared clonotypes between healthy human individuals (dated by TCRdb to 2020 to 2021). Library prep was done by the immunoSEQ multiplex PCR assay. This immuneACCESS table, as held by TCRdb, lists in-frame sequences with V and J called but not all clones. Of the missing ones, under half trace to an unresolved V gene in checked studies; the others have no known cause. The sample contains some 2,500,000 clones, about 90% of them found a single time. Approximately 0.4% of the sample belongs to the ten largest clones. Sequenced sample: naive CD4+ T cells from PBMCs. The cell subset or site label for this specimen denotes: CD45RA+ positively selected. The source of these receptors is a man aged 18 to 35 in good health. Some clones in this sample may be carry-over from other donors' samples.

This chain links TRBV7-3 with TRBJ1-1, with D hard to call. Trimming left V 5 bases short and J 5 bases short, with 12 bases between. Looked up from germline, CDR1 is SGHTA and CDR2 is FQGTGA. CDR3 length equals 13 residues. Here the CDR3 DNA reads TGTGCCAGCAGCCCGGCGCGGGTGACTGAAGCTTTCTTT. Translation: CASSPARVTEAFF. The full variable domain, in which reference TRBV7-3 and TRBJ1-1 provide the parts outside the CDR3, is GAGVSQTPSNKVTEKGKYVELRCDPISGHTALYWYRQSLGQGPEFLIYFQGTGAADDSGLPNDRFFAVRPEGSVSTLKIQRTERGDSAVYLCASSPARVTEAFFGQGTRLTVV.

The rearrangement links TRBV6-5 to TRBJ1-2; possible D gene TRBD1, 5 bases. This CDR3 spans 14 amino acids. Germline V gene sequence: CDR1 MNHEY, CDR2 SVGAGI. Trimming took off 3 bases at V and 7 bases at J, with 15 bases between the two ends. The CDR3 bases are TGTGCCAGCAGTTATGACGGGACCGTCCGTGGCTACACCTTC. Its translation is CASSYDGTVRGYTF.

About this clone itself: The sample has other DNA sequences that encode this CDR3 too. The chain has TRBV9 and TRBJ1-5; D may be TRBD1 (5 bases). Germline V gene lookup returns CDR1 SGDLS and CDR2 YYNGEE. V was trimmed by 0 bases and J by 4 bases, leaving 8 bases between them. There are 14 residues in the CDR3. The CDR3 sequence: CASSVGRGNQPQHF. The CDR3, as DNA: TGTGCCAGCAGCGTAGGAAGGGGTAATCAGCCCCAGCATTTT. Looking up the rest from reference TRBV9 and TRBJ1-5 gives the full variable domain: DSGVTQTPKHLITATGQRVTLRCSPRSGDLSVYWYQQSLDQGLQFLIQYYNGEERAKGNILERFSAQQFPDLHSELNLSSLELGDSALYFCASSVGRGNQPQHFGDGTRLSIL.

The rearrangement links TRBV7-9 to TRBJ1-4, with TRBD1 matching 9 bases. After removal of 5 bases from V and 7 bases from J, the junction contained 5 bases not matched to a gene. This CDR3 has 14 residues. Germline V CDR1 and CDR2: SEHNR, FQNEAQ (reference sequence). The CDR3 reads CASSAGQGGEKLFF. CDR3 nucleotides: TGTGCCAGCAGCGCGGGACAGGGAGGTGAAAAACTGTTTTTT.

This rearrangement joins TRBV25-1 to TRBJ1-2; D possibly corresponds to TRBD1 (5 bases). Germline CDR1 and CDR2: MGHDK and SYGVNS. CDR3 size: 15 residues. Trimming cost V 1 base and J 3 bases, with 12 bases left between them. CDR3 sequence (DNA): TGTGCCAGCAGTGAATCTTCCTCGGGACACTATGGCTACACCTTC. It translates to CASSESSSGHYGYTF.

V and J are TRBV6-5 and TRBJ2-5, with 9 bases matching TRBD2. V trimming: 7 bases; J trimming: 5 bases; junction bases outside the gene matches: 5. CDR1 is MNHEY, CDR2 SVGAGI, per germline. The CDR3 length is 13 residues. The CDR3 protein is CASTLAGEETQYF. The CDR3 DNA reads as TGTGCCAGCACTTTAGCGGGAGAGGAGACCCAGTACTTC.

V and J are TRBV27 and TRBJ1-2; D remains unclear. Germline V gene data show CDR1 as MNHEY and CDR2 as SMNVEV (reference sequence). The CDR3 is 14 amino acids. Trimming pared 6 bases from V and 4 bases from J, leaving 15 bases between. Here the CDR3 DNA reads TGTGCCAGCAGCTACTCAGGACTCGGCTATGGCTACACCTTC. It is translated as CASSYSGLGYGYTF.

This clone was observed a few times. J is TRBJ2-3 and V is TRBV28, with TRBD1 matching over 9 bases. Germline V gene sequence: CDR1 MDHEN, CDR2 SYDVKM. The CDR3 is 13 residues long. Trimming took 5 bases from V and 6 from J; bases not matched to a gene: 3. CDR3 region: CASSIDRGDTQYF. In DNA, the CDR3 is TGTGCCAGCAGTATTGACAGGGGGGATACGCAGTATTTT.

The chain combines TRBV27 with TRBJ2-2; D gene uncertain. This CDR3 has 13 amino acids. V was clipped by 3 bases and J by 3 bases, with 5 bases between them. CDR1 is MNHEY, CDR2 SMNVEV, per germline (reference sequence). The chain's CDR3 is CASSFMDTGELFF. CDR3 nucleotide sequence: TGTGCCAGCAGTTTCATGGACACCGGGGAGCTGTTTTTT.

With regard to this clone: Other DNA sequences of this sample code for an identical CDR3. The chain has TRBV19 and TRBJ2-7; 7 bases are a match to TRBD2. V was pared by 3 bases and J by 0 bases, with 2 bases of the junction left unmatched. The germline gives CDR1 LNHDA, CDR2 SQIVND (reference sequence). The CDR3 covers 14 residues. CDR3 residues: CASSIGRSSYEQYF. The CDR3 DNA sequence: TGTGCCAGTAGTATCGGGAGGAGCTCCTACGAGCAGTACTTC.

V and J are TRBV25-1 and TRBJ1-2, with no clear D. CDR1 and CDR2 (germline): MGHDK, SYGVNS. The length of the CDR3 is 13 residues. V dropped 2 bases and J dropped 3 bases, with 7 bases sitting between them. The CDR3 loop is CASSERWDYGYTF. The DNA for the CDR3 is TGTGCCAGCAGTGAACGCTGGGACTATGGCTACACCTTC.

This chain links TRBV7-2 with TRBJ2-1; TRBD1 matches 9 bases. This CDR3 spans 16 amino acids. J lost 3 bases, V lost 4 bases, and 7 bases had no gene match. Germline values: CDR1 SGHTA, CDR2 FQGNSA. DNA of the CDR3: TGTGCCAGCAGCTCCCCCGACAGGGGGTACTACAATGAGCAGTTCTTC. Its translation: CASSSPDRGYYNEQFF.

CDR3 DNA: TGTGCCAGCAGTAAGGACAGGAGCACAGATACGCAGTATTTT. Its translation: CASSKDRSTDTQYF. This rearrangement joins TRBV28 to TRBJ2-3, with 7 bases lining up with TRBD1. The CDR3 runs to 14 residues. Germline assignment: CDR1 MDHEN and CDR2 SYDVKM. V was clipped by 5 bases and J by 0 bases; unmatched bases: 2.

The CDR3 DNA reads as TGTGCCAGCAGTCTACCCGCCACCGGGGAGCTGTTTTTT. Translating gives CASSLPATGELFF. The rearrangement joins TRBV28 to TRBJ2-2; D gene unclear. From germline, CDR1 is MDHEN and CDR2 SYDVKM. The CDR3 sequence is 13 residues long. The ends were cut back, 5 bases at V and 4 bases at J, with 8 bases in the middle.

The V call is TRBV6-6, the J call TRBJ2-1, with a possible D match to TRBD2 (5 bases). CDR1 is MNHNY, CDR2 SVGAGI, per germline (reference sequence). V shed 5 bases and J shed 5 bases, with 13 bases lying between them. CDR3 length: 14 amino acids. The CDR3 bases are TGTGCCAGCAGTGCCGGGGAGCGGAACAATGAGCAGTTCTTC. It yields the protein CASSAGERNNEQFF.

The rearrangement uses TRBV11-2 and TRBJ2-6; D unclear. Germline V gene data show CDR1 as SGHAT and CDR2 as FQNNGV. This CDR3 is built from 14 residues. Trimming cost V 2 bases and J 4 bases, with 6 bases left between them. As DNA, the CDR3 is TGTGCCAGCAGCTTAACTCGGGGGGCCAACGTCCTGACTTTC. As protein: CASSLTRGANVLTF.

This clone was observed a few times. The chain recombines TRBV2 with TRBJ2-7; the D gene is possibly TRBD2 (5 bases). This CDR3 region has 14 residues. Germline CDR1 is SNHLY and CDR2 is FYNNEI. V lost 6 bases, J lost 2 bases, and 14 bases lay in between. The CDR3 loop reads CASRLGAETYEQYF. The DNA for the CDR3 is TGTGCCAGCAGACTGGGAGCAGAGACCTACGAGCAGTACTTC.

The chain combines TRBV9 with TRBJ2-1; 11 bases are shared with TRBD2. Germline assignment: CDR1 SGDLS and CDR2 YYNGEE. V was clipped by 4 bases and J by 7 bases; unmatched bases: 10. The length of the CDR3 is 16 residues. The CDR3 spells CASSPLAGGPGNEQFF. The CDR3 region has the DNA TGTGCCAGCAGCCCATTAGCGGGAGGGCCTGGAAATGAGCAGTTCTTC. The whole variable domain, filled in from reference TRBV9 and TRBJ2-1, reads DSGVTQTPKHLITATGQRVTLRCSPRSGDLSVYWYQQSLDQGLQFLIQYYNGEERAKGNILERFSAQQFPDLHSELNLSSLELGDSALYFCASSPLAGGPGNEQFFGPGTRLTVL.

The chain is built from TRBV27 and TRBJ2-1; 7 nucleotides align to TRBD2. Germline CDR1 and CDR2: MNHEY and SMNVEV (reference sequence). V shed 2 bases and J 8 bases; nucleotides not matched to a gene: 0. The CDR3 extends over 12 amino acids. CDR3 sequence: CASSLAGDEQFF. CDR3 bases: TGTGCCAGCAGTTTAGCGGGAGATGAGCAGTTCTTC.

The chain carries TRBV2 and TRBJ2-1; 9 bases map to TRBD1. V shed 6 bases, J shed 12 bases, and the junction held 12 bases outside the gene matches. This CDR3 is 14 amino acids long. Looked up from germline, CDR1 is SNHLY and CDR2 is FYNNEI. The CDR3 region is CASSLQRTGEMQFF. DNA of the CDR3: TGTGCCAGCAGCCTTCAAAGGACAGGGGAAATGCAGTTCTTC.

The chain uses TRBV19 and TRBJ1-2, with 10 bases identical to TRBD1. The CDR3 length is 16 residues. From germline, CDR1 is LNHDA and CDR2 SQIVND (reference sequence). V gave up 3 bases and J gave up 5 bases; unmatched junction bases: 9. The CDR3 DNA is TGTGCCAGTAGTATCCCGGGACAGGGGCCCTTTTATGGCTACACCTTC. Its translation is CASSIPGQGPFYGYTF. The variable domain in full, completed from reference TRBV19 and TRBJ1-2, reads DGGITQSPKYLFRKEGQNVTLSCEQNLNHDAMYWYRQDPGQGLRLIYYSQIVNDFQKGDIAEGYSVSREKKESFPLTVTSAQKNPTAFYLCASSIPGQGPFYGYTFGSGTRLTVV.

This chain uses TRBV9 with TRBJ2-1; D gene ambiguous. CDR3 length equals 16 residues. Germline V gene data show CDR1 as SGDLS and CDR2 as YYNGEE. V was shortened by 0 bases and J by 0 bases, with 10 bases between the two germline ends. DNA of the CDR3: TGTGCCAGCAGCGTAGGGGCAGCCTTCTCCTACAATGAGCAGTTCTTC. It codes for CASSVGAAFSYNEQFF.

In regard to this clone: The sample holds other DNA sequences that translate to the same CDR3. This sequence joins TRBV7-9 and TRBJ2-1; D not certain. Germline values: CDR1 SEHNR, CDR2 FQNEAQ (reference sequence). Between the trimmed V and J ends, which lost 1 base and 4 bases, there was a span of 8 bases. The CDR3 has 14 amino acids. CDR3 nucleotide sequence: TGTGCCAGCAGCTTAGAGGGCCGGTACAATGAGCAGTTCTTC. The encoded protein is CASSLEGRYNEQFF.

This clone was seen once. The genes are TRBV18 and TRBJ2-5; TRBD2 is a possible D gene (6 bases). Deletions cut 2 bases from V and 3 bases from J, with 13 bases between. In germline, CDR1 is KGHSH, CDR2 LQKENI. The length of the CDR3 is 15 residues. CDR3 amino acids: CASSPFSPGEETQYF. The CDR3 DNA sequence: TGTGCCAGCTCACCATTTTCACCGGGGGAAGAGACCCAGTACTTC.